This entry describes one TCR beta chain. What this receptor recognizes is not known. Per-base qualities were not stored, and no clone one base away is much larger. The library was prepared using 5' RACE. TCRdb lists the instrument as Illumina HiSeq 2000. Template switching introduced a universal primer binding site; the final cDNA contained a unique molecular identifier, enabling accurate counting of TCR cDNA molecules. Specific primers in the conserved constant-segment region were used to synthesize first-strand cDNA for the TCR alpha and beta chains. To control for contamination, every cDNA library was double barcoded, receiving both a SMART-Mk sample barcode and Illumina barcodes. TruSeq adapter sequences and Illumina sample barcodes were added in two successive PCR steps. The TCR alpha and beta cDNA libraries were sequenced on the Illumina HiSeq platform using custom primers. In the authors' own workflow: MiGEC was used to process raw reads and extract unique molecular identifiers, and MiXCR was used to find CDR3 positions. For each individual, recombination models were inferred using an EM algorithm with the repgenHMM and IGoR tools. Shared clonotypes were analyzed with the tcR package in R, and sharing was normalized by the product of cloneset sizes. Out-of-frame nonproductive sequences were analyzed to study raw recombination free of thymic and clonal selection effects. The public reads were reprocessed in TCRdb via fastp at Q25 and MiXCR, keeping in-frame beta chains. Under each unique CDR3 protein, matching rows form one entry showing the most common genes and DNA. These V and J calls originate from TCRdb's pipeline instead of the authors' own analysis. This sample comprises around 690,000 distinct CDR3 sequences, 21% of them detected only once. Of the sample, roughly 4.3% falls within the top ten clones.

Every donor was a healthy Caucasian. The twin cohort consisted of three pairs of female monozygotic twins, all aged roughly 18 to 29 years. Peripheral blood mononuclear cells were used as the source from which RNA for TCR libraries was isolated. This specimen comes from a study of identical twins (dated by TCRdb to 2016 to 2017). Context from the whole study: To test whether fetal clonotypes persist, the study used deep sequencing on TCR alpha and beta repertoires from monozygotic twins, unrelated adults of various ages, and cord blood. To rule out contamination, the twin experiments were replicated at different times with different library preparation protocols. On the study overall, not on this receptor specifically: The excess sharing between twins in beta out-of-frame sequences was weaker because fewer shared sequences reduced the signal-to-noise ratio. Fewer insertions were carried by abundant cord blood beta clonotypes, a similar but weaker trend appeared in young adult naive repertoires, and no such trend appeared in memory repertoires. Recombination models systematically underestimated out-of-frame TCR alpha sharing in monozygotic twins but agreed with sharing between unrelated individuals. Out-of-frame TCR alpha sequences shared between twins showed an excess of low generation-probability sequences compared with coincidental sharing between unrelated individuals. Because the same donors could not be followed over many years, the conclusions depended on cross-sectional statistical analysis. Invariant T cells such as MAIT and iNKT could partly confound zero-insertion analyses, although diverse VJ usage argued against such confounding for most clonotypes.

Counted from cysteine to phenylalanine, this CDR3 has 15 amino acids. Kept here is only the CDR3 DNA, which spans 45 bases and is read in frame from base 1. V drops 6 bases and J drops 0 bases, leaving 11 bases in between. In addition, the sample was reused for a study of T cells expressing NK-cell markers. As the second paper documents: In sorted CD3+CD56+NKG2C+, CD3+CD56+NKG2C- and CD3+CD56-NKG2C+ T-cell subsets from 7 to 9 donors, TCR beta-chain repertoires were profiled. Seven of the eight sequenced donors were HCMV-seropositive and one was HCMV-seronegative. To restrict sorting to alphabetaTCR-expressing T cells, an anti-gammadeltaTCR antibody was added in several experiments. In a handful of donors, the dominant CD3+CD56+NKG2C+ clonotypes were found to rank among the top 10 CD8+ clonotypes and to make up 1.0-7.0% of CD8+ T cells. Those dominant clonotypes were again the most abundant among CD3+CD56-NKG2C+ cells in a few donors, at roughly 25-65%. Whether the expanded NKG2C-expressing T cell clones were specific for HCMV antigens was left unclear. All eight donors whose samples were sequenced were randomly selected healthy volunteers, three of them men and five women. HCMV-specific IgG was detected in serum with a commercial ELISA kit to determine HCMV serostatus. For over five donors, unsorted PBMC were also used to sequence bulk peripheral blood T-cell repertoires. Reads were demultiplexed and grouped by UMI with MIGEC, and clonotypes were assembled and quantified with MiTCR. To exclude erroneous sequences, only TCR cDNA sequences supported by at least two reads were retained. The tcR package was used for downstream repertoire analysis, and clonotypes were matched across fractions by CDR3 nucleotide sequence plus V segment. VDJmatch was used to annotate antigen specificity against VDJdb, with one amino acid substitution allowed in CDR3.

Here the chain combines TRBV12-3 or TRBV12-4 and TRBJ2-2; the D gene is tentatively TRBD1 or TRBD2, each matching 5 bases. The sample was PBMCs. This clonotype was obtained from a woman aged 18-29 years in good health. The DNA sequence follows: TGTGCCAGCAGCCCGGGACCAACGAACACCGGGGAGCTGTTTTTT. It is translated as CASSPGPTNTGELFF.